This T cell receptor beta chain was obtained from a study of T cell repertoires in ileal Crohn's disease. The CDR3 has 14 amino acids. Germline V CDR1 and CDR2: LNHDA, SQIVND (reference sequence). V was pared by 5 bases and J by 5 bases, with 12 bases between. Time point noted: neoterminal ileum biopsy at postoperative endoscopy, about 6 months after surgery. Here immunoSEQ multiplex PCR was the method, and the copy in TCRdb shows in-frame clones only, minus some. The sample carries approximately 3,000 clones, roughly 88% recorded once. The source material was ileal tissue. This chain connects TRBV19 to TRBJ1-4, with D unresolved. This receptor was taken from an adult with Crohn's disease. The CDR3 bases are TGTGCCAGTAGTCCCGGGCGGCTAAATGAAAAACTGTTTTTT. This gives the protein CASSPGRLNEKLFF.